These 22 T cell receptor beta chains were sequenced from one sample in a study of cytomegalovirus exposure and HLA in healthy donors (TCRdb year 2017). Libraries came from the immunoSEQ multiplex PCR assay. For the multiplex PCR, a mixture combining 60 forward primers for TCR Vbeta segments and 13 reverse primers for TCR Jbeta segments was used. TCRdb carries this immuneACCESS record with in-frame sequences only. Its versions omit some clonotypes, under half of them owing to an unresolved V gene in the studies checked, with the rest unexplained. This sample lists around 150,000 clones; roughly four fifths were detected once. The ten largest clones capture around 4.3% of the sample. The sample taken for sequencing was PBMCs. Source of these receptors: a man aged 40-49 years in good health and CMV-seropositive.

The chain uses TRBV29-1 and TRBJ1-5, with 8 bases matching TRBD1. The CDR3 length is 16 residues. CDR1 is SQVTM and CDR2 is ANQGSEA in the germline V gene. The V gene end was trimmed by 4 bases and the J gene end by 1 base; junction bases not matched to a gene: 9. CDR3 sequence reads: CSVALGRTGSNQPQHF. Here the CDR3 DNA reads TGCAGCGTTGCCCTAGGCCGGACAGGGAGCAATCAGCCCCAGCATTTT.

V is TRBV18 and J is TRBJ1-2; D is possibly TRBD1 (5 bases). V lost 0 bases to trimming and J lost 1 base, with 6 bases between them. The CDR3 has 14 amino acids. Germline loops: CDR1 KGHSH, CDR2 LQKENI. The CDR3 sequence: CASSPPDSNYGYTF. CDR3 bases: TGTGCCAGCTCACCACCCGACAGTAACTATGGCTACACCTTC.

The chain couples TRBV6-4 to TRBJ2-3; TRBD2 agrees at 12 bases. Germline CDR1 and CDR2: MRHNA and SNTAGT. Unmatched junction bases numbered 7, after V lost 6 bases and J lost 3 bases. The length of the CDR3 is 16 residues. The CDR3 DNA sequence: TGTGCCAGCAGCCTCACTAGCGGGGGGACGACAGATACGCAGTATTTT. This sequence encodes CASSLTSGGTTDTQYF.

This clone occurred a few times. The genes are TRBV10-3 and TRBJ2-1; 12 bases agree with TRBD1. With 7 bases clipped from V and 8 bases from J, the junction kept 3 bases outside the gene matches. The CDR3 consists of 13 residues. Germline V gives CDR1 ENHRY, CDR2 SYGVKD. CDR3 DNA: TGTGCCATCACCGGGACAGGGGGCGATGAGCAGTTCTTC. This encodes CAITGTGGDEQFF.

V and J are TRBV30 and TRBJ1-2; 11 nucleotides agree with TRBD1. Germline V gene sequence: CDR1 GTSNPN, CDR2 SVGIG (reference sequence). The V gene end was trimmed by 3 bases and the J gene end by 0 bases; junction bases not matched to a gene: 6. The length of the CDR3 is 16 residues. The CDR3 protein is CAWSRDRGTANYGYTF. In DNA form, the CDR3 reads TGTGCCTGGAGCCGGGACAGGGGGACCGCTAACTATGGCTACACCTTC.

The chain has TRBV5-3 and TRBJ2-3; the match to TRBD2 covers 12 bases. TRBV5-3 is identified as an open reading frame with a role that is uncertain. J lost 1 base, V lost 0 bases, and 6 bases had no gene match. This CDR3 spans 18 amino acids. CDR3 protein: CARSLVSSGRAGTDTQYF. CDR3 sequence (DNA): TGTGCCAGAAGCTTGGTGTCTAGCGGGAGGGCGGGCACAGATACGCAGTATTTT.

The genes are TRBV7-8 and TRBJ1-1, with unresolved D. V lost 0 bases, J lost 5 bases, and 7 bases lay in between. The CDR3 runs to 13 residues. Per germline, CDR1 SGHVS and CDR2 FQNEAQ. This CDR3 reads CASSLAMSTEAFF. CDR3 nucleotide sequence: TGTGCCAGCAGCTTAGCGATGAGTACTGAAGCTTTCTTT.

The chain has TRBV7-3 and TRBJ1-1, with D maybe TRBD1 (6 bases). The V and J ends lost 4 bases and 7 bases respectively, with 22 bases between them. The V gene's germline CDR1 is SGHTA and CDR2 FQGTGA. The CDR3 runs to 16 residues. CDR3 in DNA: TGTGCCAGCAGCTCATCTGGGGCGGGGGCGAGTAATGAAGCTTTCTTT. Protein: CASSSSGAGASNEAFF.

The rearrangement uses TRBV4-1 and TRBJ2-7; TRBD1 matches at 7 bases. Unmatched junction bases numbered 2, after V lost 2 bases and J lost 1 base. The CDR3 is 14 residues long. Germline V gene lookup returns CDR1 MGHRA and CDR2 YSYEKL. For the CDR3, the DNA is TGCGCCAGCAGCCAATGGACAGGTTCCTACGAGCAGTACTTC. It is translated as CASSQWTGSYEQYF.

V is TRBV7-2 and J is TRBJ2-5, with 10 bases lining up with TRBD2. The CDR3 has 16 residues. Germline V gives CDR1 SGHTA, CDR2 FQGNSA. The trim removed 6 bases at V and 3 bases at J, leaving 10 bases unmatched. CDR3 in DNA: TGTGCCAGCAGTCAACAGCGGGGGGGCCGAGAAGAGACCCAGTACTTC. Its protein product is CASSQQRGGREETQYF.

The chain combines TRBV5-6 with TRBJ2-7; 12 nucleotides match TRBD2. Germline V CDR1 and CDR2: SGHDT, YYEEEE. This CDR3 is built from 17 residues. Losses at the gene ends were 3 bases for V and 4 bases for J; bases not matched to a gene: 11. CDR3 amino acids: CASSSLRTSGTTYEQYF. The CDR3 DNA reads TGTGCCAGCAGCTCCCTCCGGACTAGCGGGACTACTTACGAGCAGTACTTC.

The V gene is TRBV11-2, the J gene TRBJ2-5, with D maybe TRBD1 (6 bases). Germline CDR1 reads SGHAT; CDR2 reads FQNNGV. This CDR3 comprises 14 residues. V lost 5 bases to trimming and J lost 5 bases, with 15 bases between them. The CDR3 reads CASSVAGAAETQYF. The CDR3 bases are TGTGCCAGCAGCGTCGCAGGGGCAGCGGAGACCCAGTACTTC.

This chain uses TRBV5-1 with TRBJ2-3; no clear D gene. The CDR3 totals 14 residues. The germline gives CDR1 SGHRS, CDR2 YFSETQ. The V end was cut by 0 bases, the J end by 9 bases, with 14 bases between. The CDR3 DNA is TGCGCCAGCAGCTTGGAACCCCGCGAGCGAACGCAGTATTTT. It codes for CASSLEPRERTQYF. The whole variable domain, filled in from reference TRBV5-1 and TRBJ2-3, reads KAGVTQTPRYLIKTRGQQVTLSCSPISGHRSVSWYQQTPGQGLQFLFEYFSETQRNKGNFPGRFSGRQFSNSRSEMNVSTLELGDSALYLCASSLEPRERTQYFGPGTRLTVL.

V gene TRBV4-1 combines with J gene TRBJ1-6, with D tentatively TRBD1 (6 bases). Germline assignment: CDR1 MGHRA and CDR2 YSYEKL. This CDR3 has 14 amino acids. Trimming took 6 bases from V and 7 from J, leaving 13 bases between them. The CDR3 region has the DNA TGCGCCAGCAGGGAGGTGCAGGGGAATTCACCCCTCCACTTT. It encodes CASREVQGNSPLHF.

The V and J genes are TRBV7-2 and TRBJ2-7; 9 nucleotides match TRBD2. The CDR3 extends over 16 amino acids. V shed 2 bases and J 0 bases; nucleotides not matched to a gene: 5. CDR1 SGHTA and CDR2 FQGNSA come from the germline V gene. CDR3 nucleotide sequence: TGTGCCAGCAGCTTATTAGCTAGCGGGGTCTCCTACGAGCAGTACTTC. This encodes CASSLLASGVSYEQYF.

The chain recombines TRBV30 with TRBJ2-7; D might be TRBD2 (6 bases). This CDR3 has 12 residues. V lost 1 base to trimming and J lost 6 bases, with 10 bases between them. CDR1 is GTSNPN, CDR2 SVGIG, per germline (reference sequence). CDR3 residues: CAWSGGVVEQYF. The CDR3 DNA reads TGTGCCTGGAGTGGGGGGGTAGTCGAGCAGTACTTC.

V usage is TRBV5-5 and J usage is TRBJ1-3, with 7 positions matching TRBD1. The V and J ends lost 5 bases and 0 bases, in that order; junction bases with no gene match: 8. Germline V gene lookup returns CDR1 SGHKS and CDR2 YYEKEE (reference sequence). This CDR3 contains 16 residues. This CDR3 is CASRQGVLPSGNTIYF. CDR3 bases: TGTGCCAGCAGGCAGGGGGTCCTACCCTCTGGAAACACCATATATTTT. The variable domain in full, completed from reference TRBV5-5 and TRBJ1-3, reads DAGVTQSPTHLIKTRGQQVTLRCSPISGHKSVSWYQQVLGQGPQFIFQYYEKEERGRGNFPDRFSARQFPNYSSELNVNALLLGDSALYLCASRQGVLPSGNTIYFGEGSWLTVV.

V is TRBV15 and J is TRBJ2-6, with unresolved D. Germline lookup yields CDR1 LNHNV and CDR2 YYDKDF (reference sequence). This CDR3 has 19 residues. Deletions cut 4 bases from V and 1 base from J, with 20 bases between. CDR3 bases: TGTGCCACCAGCAACCCATCAGGAATGGCTCTATCTGGGGCCAACGTCCTGACTTTC. It yields the protein CATSNPSGMALSGANVLTF.

This chain connects TRBV10-3 to TRBJ2-7, with a tentative D call TRBD1 (7 bases). Germline V gene sequence: CDR1 ENHRY, CDR2 SYGVKD. CDR3 size: 14 residues. The V end lost 4 bases, the J end lost 1 base, and 11 bases lay between the germline ends. CDR3 amino acids: CAISGGDSSYEQYF. The CDR3 nucleotides are TGTGCCATCAGTGGGGGGGACAGTTCCTACGAGCAGTACTTC.

V and J are TRBV4-1 and TRBJ2-3; TRBD2 aligns across 11 bases. V shed 3 bases, J shed 5 bases, and the junction held 13 bases outside the gene matches. From germline, CDR1 is MGHRA and CDR2 YSYEKL. The CDR3 totals 18 residues. The CDR3 DNA is TGCGCCAGCAGCCAGTTCACGCTTAGCGGGGGGGCAAAAGATACGCAGTATTTT. Its translation: CASSQFTLSGGAKDTQYF.

The chain joins TRBV5-1 to TRBJ2-2; 7 nucleotides agree with TRBD2. The germline V gene encodes CDR1 SGHRS and CDR2 YFSETQ. Trimming took 2 bases from V and 3 from J; bases not matched to a gene: 1. There are 14 residues in the CDR3. The CDR3 DNA sequence: TGCGCCAGCAGCTTTGCGGGAGACACCGGGGAGCTGTTTTTT. Translation: CASSFAGDTGELFF.

This clone was recorded a few times. The V gene is TRBV27, the J gene TRBJ1-1; the D is unclear. V was pared by 7 bases and J by 6 bases, with 18 bases between. The CDR3 totals 14 residues. CDR1 and CDR2 (germline): MNHEY, SMNVEV (reference sequence). This CDR3 is CASTLRRGGPEAFF. CDR3 bases: TGTGCCAGCACCCTCAGGCGAGGAGGGCCTGAAGCTTTCTTT.